The entry below describes one T cell receptor beta chain. No antigen is known for it. Clones were sequenced by immunoSEQ multiplex PCR, and TCRdb holds only the in-frame ones, with some missing. The sample shows 23,000 or so clones, about nine tenths of them seen only once. Trimming took off 0 bases at V and 6 bases at J, with 9 bases between the two ends. CDR1 is SGHRS and CDR2 is YFSETQ in the germline V gene. CDR3 length equals 13 residues. This specimen comes from a study of T cells in localized non-small cell lung cancer. Whole-study results and caveats: A median about 54 of the top 100 tumor clones appeared in adjacent lung. Highest T cell clonality was seen in uninvolved adjacent lung, surpassing that measured in tumor. Among blood samples, higher T cell density accompanied longer overall survival.

The TCR comes from a woman between 35 and 70 years old with stage III lung adenocarcinoma. V is TRBV5-1 and J is TRBJ1-2; the D gene is possibly TRBD1 (6 bases). The source material was peripheral blood mononuclear cells, sampled before any cancer treatment. The CDR3 here is CASSLAGQNGYTF. CDR3 coding DNA: TGCGCCAGCAGCTTGGCCGGACAGAATGGCTACACCTTC. Variable domain in full (rest from reference TRBV5-1 and TRBJ1-2): KAGVTQTPRYLIKTRGQQVTLSCSPISGHRSVSWYQQTPGQGLQFLFEYFSETQRNKGNFPGRFSGRQFSNSRSEMNVSTLELGDSALYLCASSLAGQNGYTFGSGTRLTVV.